This T cell receptor beta chain is drawn from a study of post-analysis software for immune sequencing data. At the level of the study: Secondary progressive, relapsing-remitting and progressive-relapsing multiple sclerosis were among the included disease courses.

The V gene end was trimmed by 5 bases and the J gene end by 5 bases; junction bases not matched to a gene: 7. The CDR3 consists of 14 residues. Germline V gives CDR1 SEHNR, CDR2 FQNEAQ (reference sequence). Study results and limitations: F measure grouped same-batch samples tightly together. Among four to six TRBV segments more frequent in patients than controls were TRBV5-6, TRBV5-1 and TRBV20-1. Relative to controls, patients with multiple sclerosis showed significantly lower normalized Chao1 diversity.

Unique-molecular-identifier-tagged TCR beta cDNA libraries were used. Roughly 500,000 cDNA molecules were recovered from an input of about 0.9 to 10 million T cells. TCRdb re-called the PCR reads with MiXCR, one entry per CDR3 protein. In the table there are approximately 770,000 distinct CDR3 sequences, around 45% of which are singletons. As regards this clonotype: What it binds is unknown. A read error may be the cause here, since a much bigger clone is one base away.

Sequenced: blood. The V and J genes are TRBV7-9 and TRBJ2-5; TRBD1 matches at 8 bases. The TCR originated in a girl aged 5 to 17 with multiple sclerosis. CDR3: CASSTDRALETQYF. The CDR3, as DNA: TGTGCCAGCAGCACGGACAGGGCGTTGGAGACCCAGTACTTC. Drawing the rest from reference TRBV7-9 and TRBJ2-5, the complete variable domain is DTGVSQNPRHKITKRGQNVTFRCDPISEHNRLYWYRQTLGQGPEFLTYFQNEAQLEKSRLLSDRFSAERPKGSFSTLEIQRTEQGDSAMYLCASSTDRALETQYFGPGTRLLVL.